A single sample is the source of the 29 T cell receptor beta chains below, sequenced in a study of blood T cell repertoires in COVID-19. TCRdb's copy holds only in-frame clones and misses some; the assay was immunoSEQ multiplex PCR. The repertoire holds about 57,000 clones, with 87% as singletons. Source material: peripheral blood. These receptor sequences come from a woman aged 80 or over with COVID-19, enrolled during active disease.

The chain uses TRBV15 and TRBJ2-3; D gene unclear. The germline gives CDR1 LNHNV, CDR2 YYDKDF (reference sequence). There are 14 residues in the CDR3. Trimming stripped 1 base from V and 2 bases from J, with 7 bases between. CDR3 region: CATSRGEITDTQYF. As DNA, the CDR3 is TGTGCCACCAGCAGAGGAGAGATCACAGATACGCAGTATTTT.

The J gene is TRBJ1-1, the V gene TRBV6-5; 7 bases agree with TRBD1. Germline loops: CDR1 MNHEY, CDR2 SVGAGI. The CDR3 runs 12 residues. Unmatched junction bases numbered 1, after V lost 3 bases and J lost 6 bases. In nucleotides, the CDR3 is TGTGCCAGCAGTTATCAGGGGGCTGAAGCTTTCTTT. Amino acids: CASSYQGAEAFF.

The V call is TRBV6-6, the J call TRBJ2-5; possibly TRBD2 for D (6 bases). Germline CDR1 is MNHNY and CDR2 is SVGAGI (reference sequence). This CDR3 has 13 residues. V was clipped by 6 bases and J by 4 bases, with 12 bases between them. As DNA, the CDR3 is TGTGCCAGCAGAAGGGACTCGCTAGAGACCCAGTACTTC. Its protein is CASRRDSLETQYF.

In its sample, this clone was seen a few times. The chain joins TRBV7-6 to TRBJ1-5; D unresolved. The CDR3 contains 15 residues. Germline assignment: CDR1 SGHVS and CDR2 FNYEAQ. Trimming cost V 2 bases and J 1 base, with 9 bases left between them. The CDR3 nucleotides read TGTGCCAGCAGCTTAAATACGGGAAGCAATCAGCCCCAGCATTTT. Residues: CASSLNTGSNQPQHF.

This clone is a singleton in its sample. The V gene is TRBV15, the J gene TRBJ2-7; D gene uncertain. CDR3 size: 12 residues. V gave up 1 base and J gave up 4 bases, with 5 bases separating them. The germline V gene encodes CDR1 LNHNV and CDR2 YYDKDF (reference sequence). The DNA of the CDR3 is TGTGCCACCAGCAGAGGAGGTTACGAGCAGTACTTC. Encoded protein: CATSRGGYEQYF.

The rearrangement links TRBV18 to TRBJ1-2, with TRBD1 matching 7 bases. This CDR3 region has 14 residues. From germline, CDR1 is KGHSH and CDR2 LQKENI. J was trimmed by 2 bases and V by 2 bases; bases with no gene match: 2. Here the CDR3 DNA reads TGTGCCAGCTCACCAGAGACAGGGAACTATGGCTACACCTTC. Translation: CASSPETGNYGYTF.

The chain combines TRBV19 with TRBJ2-7; weak D call: TRBD1 (5 bases). Germline V CDR1 and CDR2: LNHDA, SQIVND (reference sequence). The V gene lost 5 bases and the J gene lost 5 bases, with 16 bases spanning the gap. The CDR3 extends over 14 amino acids. In DNA form, the CDR3 reads TGTGCCAGTAGTTATCCAGGGTTGACGAACGAGCAGTACTTC. Its translation: CASSYPGLTNEQYF. The complete variable domain, with remaining parts taken from reference TRBV19 and TRBJ2-7, reads DGGITQSPKYLFRKEGQNVTLSCEQNLNHDAMYWYRQDPGQGLRLIYYSQIVNDFQKGDIAEGYSVSREKKESFPLTVTSAQKNPTAFYLCASSYPGLTNEQYFGPGTRLTVT.

The chain joins TRBV6-5 to TRBJ1-6, with D possibly TRBD1 on 6 matching bases. Germline V lookup: CDR1 MNHEY, CDR2 SVGAGI. V dropped 6 bases and J dropped 6 bases, with 15 bases sitting between them. The CDR3 length is 15 residues. The CDR3 region has the DNA TGTGCCAGCAGGGGACCGGACAGTTCTAATTCACCCCTCCACTTT. Protein: CASRGPDSSNSPLHF.

The genes are TRBV11-2 and TRBJ2-1, with TRBD1 identical over 7 bases. V shed 1 base and J 13 bases; nucleotides not matched to a gene: 7. Germline values: CDR1 SGHAT, CDR2 FQNNGV. This CDR3 comprises 13 residues. The CDR3 coding sequence is TGTGCCAGCAGCTTAGTCCCAGACAGGGAACAGTTCTTC. This sequence encodes CASSLVPDREQFF.

The chain links TRBV6-6 to TRBJ1-1; D gene uncertain. The CDR3 is made up of 15 amino acids. V was clipped by 0 bases and J by 0 bases, with 8 bases between them. CDR1 is MNHNY and CDR2 is SVGAGI in the germline V gene (reference sequence). The CDR3 coding sequence is TGTGCCAGCAGTTACTCGTCAGGTTTGAACACTGAAGCTTTCTTT. It codes for CASSYSSGLNTEAFF.

This clone was seen more than once but under ten times. The rearrangement links TRBV2 to TRBJ2-1; D unresolved. Germline V gene data show CDR1 as SNHLY and CDR2 as FYNNEI. The V gene lost 4 bases and the J gene lost 6 bases, with 16 bases spanning the gap. The CDR3 loop spans 15 amino acids. This CDR3 reads CASSAKAVTINEQFF. Here the CDR3 DNA reads TGTGCCAGCAGTGCCAAGGCCGTGACAATCAATGAGCAGTTCTTC.

The table lists this clone with a count of one. The chain employs TRBV30 and TRBJ1-2; D call uncertain. The V end lost 4 bases, the J end lost 8 bases, and 14 bases lay between the germline ends. The CDR3 consists of 12 residues. Germline CDR1 reads GTSNPN; CDR2 reads SVGIG (reference sequence). CDR3 region: CAWIKESGGYTF. The CDR3 DNA is TGTGCCTGGATAAAGGAGTCGGGAGGCTACACCTTC.

The chain employs TRBV7-8 and TRBJ1-4; TRBD1 matches 7 bases. J was trimmed by 11 bases and V by 5 bases; bases with no gene match: 11. This CDR3 has 14 amino acids. The germline CDR1 and CDR2 sequences are SGHVS and FQNEAQ. The CDR3 loop is CASSDGTERGKLFF. The CDR3 DNA follows: TGTGCCAGCAGCGACGGGACAGAGAGGGGGAAACTGTTTTTT.

V is TRBV5-1 and J is TRBJ1-1; no firm D call. Germline lookup yields CDR1 SGHRS and CDR2 YFSETQ. The CDR3 totals 14 residues. Trimming took 3 bases from V and 7 from J, leaving 16 bases between them. The CDR3 reads CASSSISGAGEAFF. In nucleotides, the CDR3 is TGCGCCAGCAGCTCCATTTCAGGCGCGGGTGAAGCTTTCTTT.

The chain combines TRBV4-1 with TRBJ1-1; 8 bases fit TRBD1. V lost 4 bases, J lost 4 bases, and 11 bases stayed unmatched. Germline V gene data show CDR1 as MGHRA and CDR2 as YSYEKL. The CDR3 is 16 amino acids. The CDR3 coding sequence is TGCGCCAGCAGCCCTTCAAACAGGGGGGGTTTCACTGAAGCTTTCTTT. Its protein product is CASSPSNRGGFTEAFF.

The J gene is TRBJ1-2, the V gene TRBV5-4, with D maybe TRBD1 (5 bases). Germline-derived CDR1 and CDR2 are SGHNT and YYREEE (reference sequence). The CDR3 is 14 amino acids. V was trimmed by 0 bases and J by 6 bases, leaving 12 bases between them. CDR3 coding DNA: TGTGCCAGCAGCTTGGGTCAGCAGGGCCATGGCTACACCTTC. Protein: CASSLGQQGHGYTF.

A single count supports this clone. The V call is TRBV24-1, the J call TRBJ2-3; 8 nucleotides align to TRBD1. The length of the CDR3 is 13 residues. The J segment lost 1 base and the V segment lost 9 bases, leaving 2 bases of the junction unmatched. Germline CDR1 reads KGHDR; CDR2 reads SFDVKD. Written as DNA, the CDR3 is TGTGCCACCGCGGACAGGGGCACAGATACGCAGTATTTT. It specifies CATADRGTDTQYF.

The V gene is TRBV7-9, the J gene TRBJ1-5; the D gene is possibly TRBD1 (6 bases). This CDR3 has 15 amino acids. Germline V lookup: CDR1 SEHNR, CDR2 FQNEAQ (reference sequence). The V and J ends lost 4 bases and 3 bases respectively, with 13 bases between them. CDR3 amino acids: CASSYTGLNNQPQHF. The CDR3 DNA reads TGTGCCAGCAGCTATACAGGGTTGAACAATCAGCCCCAGCATTTT. Complete variable domain (other parts from reference TRBV7-9 and TRBJ1-5): DTGVSQNPRHKITKRGQNVTFRCDPISEHNRLYWYRQTLGQGPEFLTYFQNEAQLEKSRLLSDRFSAERPKGSFSTLEIQRTEQGDSAMYLCASSYTGLNNQPQHFGDGTRLSIL.

The chain combines TRBV7-9 with TRBJ1-2; no clear D. The CDR3 runs to 13 residues. Trimming took off 5 bases at V and 5 bases at J, with 12 bases between the two ends. Germline V CDR1 and CDR2: SEHNR, FQNEAQ (reference sequence). CDR3 amino acids: CASSPPWRYGYTF. The CDR3 bases are TGTGCCAGCAGCCCCCCCTGGAGGTATGGCTACACCTTC.

The chain couples TRBV5-6 to TRBJ2-1; TRBD1 might be the D (5 bases). CDR1 is SGHDT and CDR2 is YYEEEE in the germline V gene. V was clipped by 3 bases and J by 2 bases, with 12 bases between them. CDR3 length: 15 residues. CDR3 region: CASSSQGRAYNEQFF. In nucleotides, the CDR3 is TGTGCCAGCAGCTCCCAGGGAAGGGCCTACAATGAGCAGTTCTTC.

The gene calls are TRBV3-1 (or the pseudogene TRBV3-2) and TRBJ1-2; possibly TRBD1 for D (5 bases). Germline V gene lookup returns CDR1 LGHDT and CDR2 YNNKEL (reference sequence). The CDR3 spans 14 residues. V was clipped by 2 bases and J by 8 bases, with 15 bases between them. In DNA, the CDR3 is TGTGCCAGCAGCCAACCCCCAGGGAAGAGCGGCTACACCTTC. Amino acid sequence: CASSQPPGKSGYTF.

This chain connects TRBV18 to TRBJ1-1; 7 positions agree with TRBD1. The CDR3 runs 13 residues. V gave up 1 base and J gave up 9 bases; unmatched junction bases: 5. The V gene's germline CDR1 is KGHSH and CDR2 LQKENI. The CDR3 sequence is CASSPHDREKAFF. CDR3 DNA: TGTGCCAGCTCACCACACGACAGGGAAAAAGCTTTCTTT. The full variable domain, with the rest looked up from reference TRBV18 and TRBJ1-1, is NAGVMQNPRHLVRRRGQEARLRCSPMKGHSHVYWYRQLPEEGLKFMVYLQKENIIDESGMPKERFSAEFPKEGPSILRIQQVVRGDSAAYFCASSPHDREKAFFGQGTRLTVV.

The chain is built from TRBV19 and TRBJ1-2, with a weak D call TRBD1 (6 bases). This CDR3 has 12 residues. With 4 bases removed from V and 3 bases from J, the gap between germline ends came to 6 bases. Germline assignment: CDR1 LNHDA and CDR2 SQIVND (reference sequence). The CDR3 bases are TGTGCCAGTAGTAGACAGGACTATGGCTACACCTTC. It encodes CASSRQDYGYTF.

The V and J genes are TRBV5-1 and TRBJ2-3, with 7 nucleotides matching TRBD1. Germline V gives CDR1 SGHRS, CDR2 YFSETQ. Losses at the gene ends were 0 bases for V and 2 bases for J; bases not matched to a gene: 6. This CDR3 has 16 amino acids. CDR3 DNA sequence: TGCGCCAGCAGCTTGGGGGGACAGACCTACACAGATACGCAGTATTTT. Its translation: CASSLGGQTYTDTQYF.

The gene calls are TRBV5-1 and TRBJ1-1; 7 bases line up with TRBD1. Germline V CDR1 and CDR2: SGHRS, YFSETQ. The CDR3 spans 14 residues. J lost 1 base, V lost 4 bases, and 4 bases had no gene match. This CDR3 reads CASSHGTANTEAFF. Written as DNA, the CDR3 is TGCGCCAGCAGCCACGGGACAGCGAACACTGAAGCTTTCTTT.

V is TRBV25-1 and J is TRBJ1-6; 9 bases agree with TRBD1. V shed 4 bases and J 7 bases; nucleotides not matched to a gene: 5. This CDR3 has 15 residues. CDR1 and CDR2 (germline): MGHDK, SYGVNS. The CDR3 region has the DNA TGTGCCAGCAGTGGCGACAGGGGGATCAATTCACCCCTCCACTTT. As protein: CASSGDRGINSPLHF.

This CDR3 reads CAWIGQAHYGYTF. The CDR3 nucleotides are TGTGCCTGGATCGGACAGGCCCACTATGGCTACACCTTC. The chain recombines TRBV30 with TRBJ1-2, with 7 bases aligning to TRBD1. The CDR3 contains 13 residues. Germline V gene data show CDR1 as GTSNPN and CDR2 as SVGIG (reference sequence). V shed 4 bases, J shed 3 bases, and the junction held 5 bases outside the gene matches.

V gene TRBV6-1 combines with J gene TRBJ2-1; 7 nucleotides match TRBD2. Losses at the gene ends were 1 base for V and 0 bases for J; bases not matched to a gene: 3. The germline CDR1 and CDR2 sequences are MNHNS and SASEGT. The CDR3 length is 16 residues. The CDR3 DNA reads TGTGCCAGCAGTGAAGTAGCGGGTTACTCCTACAATGAGCAGTTCTTC. Encoded protein: CASSEVAGYSYNEQFF.

V and J are TRBV2 and TRBJ2-1, with TRBD2 identical over 9 bases. This CDR3 contains 13 residues. Germline V gene lookup returns CDR1 SNHLY and CDR2 FYNNEI. V lost 4 bases to trimming and J lost 6 bases; unmatched junction nucleotides: 1. CDR3 nucleotides: TGTGCCAGCAGTGTGACTAGCGGCAATGAGCAGTTCTTC. The encoded protein is CASSVTSGNEQFF.